This TCR beta chain was captured in a study of OX40 agonist ivuxolimab in advanced cancers. In the study overall: Ivuxolimab was an agonistic, fully human IgG2 monoclonal antibody directed against OX40 (CD134), a costimulatory receptor. Patients were allowed to have had prior anti-PD-1, anti-PD-L1 or anti-CTLA-4 therapy, and around 41% of the dose-escalation patients had previously received checkpoint inhibitors. In the dose-escalation cohort, around 80% of patients were male, and the mean age was roughly 56 years with a range of roughly 23 to 79. The monotherapy dose-escalation portion (N ≈ 52 patients) of the phase I ivuxolimab trial is reported in the paper. Among the 50 to 55 dose-escalation patients, some 20 had hepatocellular carcinoma, approximately 15 melanoma, 9 renal cell carcinoma and 9 head and neck cancer. Partial responses were achieved by three dose-escalation patients, of whom one had hepatocellular carcinoma and two had cutaneous melanoma. Intravenous ivuxolimab was administered to patients every 2 weeks at six dose levels: 0.01, 0.1, 0.3, 1.5, 3 and 10 mg/kg. Peripheral TCRbeta sequencing was intended to test whether TCR sequence diversity was altered and clonal T-cell expansion was caused by ivuxolimab.

Patients with autoimmune disease history or receiving systemic immunosuppression were excluded from the trial. In every dose cohort, peripheral blood was drawn for TCR sequencing at baseline, cycle 4 day 1, and cycle 7 day 1. The samples were taken from a phase I, first-in-human, multicenter, open-label dose-escalation trial of ivuxolimab. The trial enrolled adults with locally advanced or metastatic head and neck squamous cell, hepatocellular, melanoma or renal cell carcinoma. Before TCR sequencing, CD4+ T cells and CD8+ T cells from peripheral blood were sorted into separate populations. To sequence the TCRbeta CDR3 region, genomic DNA was isolated from the sorted cells. The immunoSEQ Assay was used to sequence the TCRbeta CDR3 regions. What TCRdb holds here is the immuneACCESS table cut down to in-frame rearrangements. Part of the clones is not present; checked against another copy, under half of the missing clones reflect an unresolved V gene, and the others are unexplained. The sample yields over 95,000 clones; around nine tenths were counted once. Under 0.8% of the sample comes from the top ten.

Notes on this clone: What antigen it recognizes has not been identified. No much larger clonotype is one base removed from it; base qualities were not supplied.

The paper as a whole reports these results and caveats: After ivuxolimab, expanded clones were on average more numerous among CD8+ T cells than among CD4+ T cells. In the 0.1-3.0 mg/kg groups, partial responders had among the lowest normalized peripheral clonal expansion, particularly in CD8+ T cells. Low levels of normalized T-cell clonal expansion were also shown by some nonresponding patients. Antigen specificity was not determined for the clonally expanded peripheral T cells. Clonal expansion of both CD4+ and CD8+ blood T cells was observed from baseline to week 6 at doses 0.1 to 3.0 mg/kg.

V was cut back by 6 bases and J by 4 bases, leaving a gap of 15 bases between them. Measured from the cysteine to the phenylalanine, the CDR3 is 14 residues long. Of all the DNA, just the CDR3 is kept, 42 bases in frame from base 1. CDR1 and CDR2 (SGHRS, YFSETQ) derive from the germline V gene. This TCR derives from an adult with an advanced solid tumor such as melanoma, head and neck, liver or kidney cancer. This sequence uses TRBV5-1 and TRBJ2-3; confidence is insufficient to name the D gene. Here the sequenced sample was CD4+ or CD8+ T cells sorted from blood, taken in a trial of the OX40 agonist ivuxolimab. The CDR3 is CASTSQMGSDTQYF. The bases read TGCGCCAGCACCTCACAGATGGGGTCAGATACGCAGTATTTT.